This T cell receptor beta chain was sequenced for a study of post-analysis software for immune sequencing data. Study outcomes and limitations: Patients showed TRBV5-6, TRBV5-1 and TRBV20-1 among a handful of TRBV segments more frequent than in controls.

cDNA libraries for TCR beta contained unique molecular identifiers. The source material, roughly 0.9 to 10 million T cells, gave rise to 500,000 or so cDNA molecules. TCRdb reanalysed the PCR reads using MiXCR and keeps one entry per CDR3 protein. This table holds some 370,000 distinct CDR3 sequences, less than 40% found once. This CDR3 is built from 15 residues. Germline trimming cut 2 bases from V and 5 bases from J; bases unmatched to any gene: 7. CDR1 is SGDLS and CDR2 is YYNGEE in the germline V gene. As for this clonotype: Its antigen is still unknown.

V usage is TRBV9 and J usage is TRBJ2-1; the match to TRBD1 covers 7 bases. The source material was blood. The TCR was taken from a girl aged 10 to 17 with multiple sclerosis. Here the CDR3 DNA reads TGTGCCAGCAGCGTCTTCTCCAGGGGGAACAATGAGCAGTTCTTC. Its protein is CASSVFSRGNNEQFF. The full variable domain, rest sourced from reference TRBV9 and TRBJ2-1, is DSGVTQTPKHLITATGQRVTLRCSPRSGDLSVYWYQQSLDQGLQFLIQYYNGEERAKGNILERFSAQQFPDLHSELNLSSLELGDSALYFCASSVFSRGNNEQFFGPGTRLTVL.